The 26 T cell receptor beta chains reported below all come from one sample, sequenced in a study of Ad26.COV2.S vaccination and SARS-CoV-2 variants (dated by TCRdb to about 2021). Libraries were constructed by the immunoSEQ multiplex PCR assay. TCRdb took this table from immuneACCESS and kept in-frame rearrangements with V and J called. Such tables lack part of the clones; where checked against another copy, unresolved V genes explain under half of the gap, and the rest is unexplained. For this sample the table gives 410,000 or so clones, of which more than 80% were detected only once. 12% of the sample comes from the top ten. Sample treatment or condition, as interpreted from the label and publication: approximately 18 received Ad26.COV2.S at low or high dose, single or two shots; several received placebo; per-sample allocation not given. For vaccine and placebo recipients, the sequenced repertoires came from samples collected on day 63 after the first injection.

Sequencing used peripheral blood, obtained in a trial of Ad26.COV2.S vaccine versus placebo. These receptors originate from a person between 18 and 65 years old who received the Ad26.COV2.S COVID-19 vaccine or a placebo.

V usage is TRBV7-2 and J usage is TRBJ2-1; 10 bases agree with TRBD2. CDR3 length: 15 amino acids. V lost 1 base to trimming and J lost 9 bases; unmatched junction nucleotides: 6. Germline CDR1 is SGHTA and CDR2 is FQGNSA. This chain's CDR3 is CASSLGSSGSAEQFF. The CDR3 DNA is TGTGCCAGCAGCTTAGGTTCTAGCGGGAGTGCTGAGCAGTTCTTC.

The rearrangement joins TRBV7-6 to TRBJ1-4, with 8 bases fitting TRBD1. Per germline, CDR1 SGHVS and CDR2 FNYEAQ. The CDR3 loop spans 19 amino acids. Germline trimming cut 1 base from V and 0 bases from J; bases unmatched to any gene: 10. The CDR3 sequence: CASSLGRTGRGATNEKLFF. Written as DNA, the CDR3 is TGTGCCAGCAGCTTAGGGAGGACAGGGCGGGGGGCAACTAATGAAAAACTGTTTTTT.

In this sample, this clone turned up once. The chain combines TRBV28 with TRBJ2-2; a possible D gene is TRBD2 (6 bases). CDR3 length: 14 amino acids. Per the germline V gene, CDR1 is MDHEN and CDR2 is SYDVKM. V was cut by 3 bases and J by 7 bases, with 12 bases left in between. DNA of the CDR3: TGTGCCAGCAGTTTTACTAGCTATAGCGGGGAGCTGTTTTTT. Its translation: CASSFTSYSGELFF.

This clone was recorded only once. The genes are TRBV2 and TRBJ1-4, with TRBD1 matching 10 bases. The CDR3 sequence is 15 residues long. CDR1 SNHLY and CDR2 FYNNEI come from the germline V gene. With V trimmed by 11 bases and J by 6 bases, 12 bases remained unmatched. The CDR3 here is CASKGQGLKDEKLFF. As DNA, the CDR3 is TGTGCCTCCAAGGGACAGGGGCTCAAGGATGAAAAACTGTTTTTT.

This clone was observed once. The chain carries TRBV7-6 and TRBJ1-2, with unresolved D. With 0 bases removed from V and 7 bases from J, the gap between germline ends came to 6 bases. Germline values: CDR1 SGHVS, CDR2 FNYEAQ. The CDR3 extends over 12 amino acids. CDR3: CASSLALGGYTF. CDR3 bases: TGTGCCAGCAGCTTAGCGCTGGGTGGCTACACCTTC. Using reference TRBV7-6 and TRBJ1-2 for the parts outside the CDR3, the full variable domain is GAGVSQSPRYKVTKRGQDVALRCDPISGHVSLYWYRQALGQGPEFLTYFNYEAQQDKSGLPNDRFSAERPEGSISTLTIQRTEQRDSAMYRCASSLALGGYTFGSGTRLTVV.

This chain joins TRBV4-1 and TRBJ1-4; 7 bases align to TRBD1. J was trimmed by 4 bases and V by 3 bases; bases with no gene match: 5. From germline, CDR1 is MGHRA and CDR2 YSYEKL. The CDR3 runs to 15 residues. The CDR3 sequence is CASSHPGTDNEKLFF. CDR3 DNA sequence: TGCGCCAGCAGCCACCCCGGGACAGATAATGAAAAACTGTTTTTT.

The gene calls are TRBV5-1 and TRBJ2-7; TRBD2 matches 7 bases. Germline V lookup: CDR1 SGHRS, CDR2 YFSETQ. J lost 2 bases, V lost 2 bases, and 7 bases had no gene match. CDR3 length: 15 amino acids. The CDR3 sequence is CASSLITGGTYEQYF. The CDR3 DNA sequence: TGCGCCAGCAGCTTAATTACGGGAGGAACCTACGAGCAGTACTTC.

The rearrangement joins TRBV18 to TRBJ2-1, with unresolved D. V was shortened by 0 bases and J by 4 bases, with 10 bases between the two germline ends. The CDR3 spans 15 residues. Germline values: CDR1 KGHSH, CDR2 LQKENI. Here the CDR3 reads CASSPPGSAYNEQFF. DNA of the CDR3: TGTGCCAGCTCACCACCAGGTTCGGCATACAATGAGCAGTTCTTC.

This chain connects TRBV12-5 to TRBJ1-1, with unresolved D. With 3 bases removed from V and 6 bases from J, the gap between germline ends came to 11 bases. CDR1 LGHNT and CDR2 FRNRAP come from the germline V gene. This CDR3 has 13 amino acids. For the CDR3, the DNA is TGTGCTAGTGGTTTCGGGAGCATCGCTGAAGCTTTCTTT. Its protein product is CASGFGSIAEAFF. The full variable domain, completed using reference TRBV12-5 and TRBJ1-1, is DARVTQTPRHKVTEMGQEVTMRCQPILGHNTVFWYRQTMMQGLELLAYFRNRAPLDDSGMPKDRFSAEMPDATLATLKIQPSEPRDSAVYFCASGFGSIAEAFFGQGTRLTVV.

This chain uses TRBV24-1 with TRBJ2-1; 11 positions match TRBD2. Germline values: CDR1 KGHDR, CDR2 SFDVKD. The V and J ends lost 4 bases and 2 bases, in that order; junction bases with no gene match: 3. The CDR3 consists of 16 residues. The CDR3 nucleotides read TGTGCCACCAGTGACAATAGCGGGAGGGCCTACAATGAGCAGTTCTTC. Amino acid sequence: CATSDNSGRAYNEQFF.

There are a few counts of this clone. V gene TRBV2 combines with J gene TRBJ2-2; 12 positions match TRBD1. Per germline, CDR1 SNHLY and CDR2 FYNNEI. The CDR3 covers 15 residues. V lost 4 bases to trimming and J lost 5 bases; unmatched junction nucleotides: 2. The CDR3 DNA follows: TGTGCCAGCAGTGGGGACAGGGGGCAGACCGGGGAGCTGTTTTTT. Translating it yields CASSGDRGQTGELFF.

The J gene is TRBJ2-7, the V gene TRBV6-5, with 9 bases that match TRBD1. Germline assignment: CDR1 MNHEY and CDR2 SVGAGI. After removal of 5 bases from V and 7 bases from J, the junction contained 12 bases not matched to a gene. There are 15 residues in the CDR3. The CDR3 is CASSHHGTGLEEQYF. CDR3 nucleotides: TGTGCCAGCAGTCACCACGGGACAGGGCTCGAGGAGCAGTACTTC.

The CDR3 protein is CASSQHPLGEKLFF. As DNA, the CDR3 is TGTGCCAGCAGCCAACACCCATTGGGTGAAAAACTGTTTTTT. The V gene is TRBV16, the J gene TRBJ1-4; D ambiguous. The ends were cut back, 2 bases at V and 7 bases at J, with 11 bases in the middle. Germline values: CDR1 KGHSY, CDR2 FQNENV. This CDR3 contains 14 residues.

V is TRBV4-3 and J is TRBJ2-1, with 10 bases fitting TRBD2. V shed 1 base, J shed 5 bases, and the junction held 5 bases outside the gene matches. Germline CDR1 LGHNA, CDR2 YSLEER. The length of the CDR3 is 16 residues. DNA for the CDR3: TGCGCCAGCAGCCAAGGGCTAGCGGGAGTCCACAATGAGCAGTTCTTC. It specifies CASSQGLAGVHNEQFF.

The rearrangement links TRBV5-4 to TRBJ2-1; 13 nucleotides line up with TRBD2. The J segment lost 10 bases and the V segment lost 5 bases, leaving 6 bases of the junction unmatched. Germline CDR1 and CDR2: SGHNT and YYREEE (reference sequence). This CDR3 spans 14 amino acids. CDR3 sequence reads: CASSRTSGRDEQFF. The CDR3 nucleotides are TGTGCCAGCAGTCGGACTAGCGGGAGAGACGAGCAGTTCTTC.

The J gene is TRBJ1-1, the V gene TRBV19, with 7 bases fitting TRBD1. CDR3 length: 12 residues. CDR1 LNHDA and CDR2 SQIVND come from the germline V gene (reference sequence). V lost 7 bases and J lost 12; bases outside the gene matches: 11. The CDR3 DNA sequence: TGTGCCAGTATCGAGACAGGGTCCTACCCTTTCTTT. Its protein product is CASIETGSYPFF.

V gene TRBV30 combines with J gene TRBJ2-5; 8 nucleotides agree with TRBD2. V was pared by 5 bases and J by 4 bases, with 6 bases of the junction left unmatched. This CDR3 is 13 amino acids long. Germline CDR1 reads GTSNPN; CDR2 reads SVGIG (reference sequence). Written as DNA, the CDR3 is TGTGCCTGGGCGGGGGGTTTTTCAGAGACCCAGTACTTC. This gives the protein CAWAGGFSETQYF.

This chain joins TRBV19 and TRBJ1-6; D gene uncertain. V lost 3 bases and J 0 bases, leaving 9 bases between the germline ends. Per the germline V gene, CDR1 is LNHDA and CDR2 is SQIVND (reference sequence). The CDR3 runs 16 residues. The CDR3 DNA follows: TGTGCCAGTAGTATGGGCAGATCCTCCTATAATTCACCCCTCCACTTT. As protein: CASSMGRSSYNSPLHF. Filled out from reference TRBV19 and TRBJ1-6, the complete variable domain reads DGGITQSPKYLFRKEGQNVTLSCEQNLNHDAMYWYRQDPGQGLRLIYYSQIVNDFQKGDIAEGYSVSREKKESFPLTVTSAQKNPTAFYLCASSMGRSSYNSPLHFGNGTRLTVT.

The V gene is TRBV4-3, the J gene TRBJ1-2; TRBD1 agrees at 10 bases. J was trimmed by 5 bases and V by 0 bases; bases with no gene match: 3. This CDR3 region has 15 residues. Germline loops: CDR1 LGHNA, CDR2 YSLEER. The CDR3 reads CASSQEDRGPYGYTF. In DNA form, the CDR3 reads TGCGCCAGCAGCCAAGAAGACAGGGGGCCTTATGGCTACACCTTC.

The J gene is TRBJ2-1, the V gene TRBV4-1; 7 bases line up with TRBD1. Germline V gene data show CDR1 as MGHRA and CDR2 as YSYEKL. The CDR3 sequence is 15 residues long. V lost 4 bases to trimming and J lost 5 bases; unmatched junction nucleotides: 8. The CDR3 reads CASSLGTVINNEQFF. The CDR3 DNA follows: TGCGCCAGCAGCCTTGGGACAGTCATAAACAATGAGCAGTTCTTC.

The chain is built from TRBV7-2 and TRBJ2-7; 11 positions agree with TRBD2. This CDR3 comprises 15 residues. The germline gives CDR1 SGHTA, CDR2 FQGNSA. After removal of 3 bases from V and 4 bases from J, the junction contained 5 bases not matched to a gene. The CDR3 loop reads CASSFVAGGNYEQYF. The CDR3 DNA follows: TGTGCCAGCAGCTTTGTAGCGGGAGGGAATTACGAGCAGTACTTC. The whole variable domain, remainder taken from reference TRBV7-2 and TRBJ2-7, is GAGVSQSPSNKVTEKGKDVELRCDPISGHTALYWYRQSLGQGLEFLIYFQGNSAPDKSGLPSDRFSAERTGGSVSTLTIQRTQQEDSAVYLCASSFVAGGNYEQYFGPGTRLTVT.

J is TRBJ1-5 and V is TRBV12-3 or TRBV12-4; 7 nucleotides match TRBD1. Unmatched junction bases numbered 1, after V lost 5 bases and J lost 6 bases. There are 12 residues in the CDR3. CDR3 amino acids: CASSAGGQPQHF. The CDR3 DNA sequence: TGTGCCAGCAGTGCAGGGGGTCAGCCCCAGCATTTT.

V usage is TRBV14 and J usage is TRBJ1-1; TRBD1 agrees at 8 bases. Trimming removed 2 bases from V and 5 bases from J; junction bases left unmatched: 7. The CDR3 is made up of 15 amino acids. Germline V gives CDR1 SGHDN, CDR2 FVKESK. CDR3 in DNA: TGTGCCAGCAGCCAACGAACAGGGGGTGGAACTGAAGCTTTCTTT. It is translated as CASSQRTGGGTEAFF. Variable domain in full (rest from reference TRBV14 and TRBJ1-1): EAGVTQFPSHSVIEKGQTVTLRCDPISGHDNLYWYRRVMGKEIKFLLHFVKESKQDESGMPNNRFLAERTGGTYSTLKVQPAELEDSGVYFCASSQRTGGGTEAFFGQGTRLTVV.

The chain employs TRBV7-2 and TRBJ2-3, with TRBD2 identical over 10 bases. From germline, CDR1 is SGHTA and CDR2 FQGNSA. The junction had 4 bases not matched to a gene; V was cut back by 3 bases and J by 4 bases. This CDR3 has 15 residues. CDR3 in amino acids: CASSFLAGESDTQYF. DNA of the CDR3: TGTGCCAGCAGCTTTCTAGCGGGAGAGTCAGATACGCAGTATTTT.

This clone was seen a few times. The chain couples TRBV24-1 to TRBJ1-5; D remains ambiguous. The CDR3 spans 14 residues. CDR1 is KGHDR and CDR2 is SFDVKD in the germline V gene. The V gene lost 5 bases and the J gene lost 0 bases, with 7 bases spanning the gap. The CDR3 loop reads CATSAGDSNQPQHF. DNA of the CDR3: TGTGCCACCAGTGCTGGGGATAGCAATCAGCCCCAGCATTTT.

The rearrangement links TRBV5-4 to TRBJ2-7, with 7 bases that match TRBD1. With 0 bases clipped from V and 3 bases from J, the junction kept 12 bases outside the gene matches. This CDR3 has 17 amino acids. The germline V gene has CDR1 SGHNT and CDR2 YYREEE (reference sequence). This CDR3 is CASSLGGTVNRYYEQYF. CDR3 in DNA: TGTGCCAGCAGCTTGGGGGGGACAGTTAACCGATACTACGAGCAGTACTTC.